This T cell receptor (beta chain) was obtained from a study of blood T cells in healthy people across ages. In the case of this clonotype: Its antigen remains unknown.

General study results and limits: Age advanced and TCR beta diversity per million T cells fell, roughly linearly.

Total RNA extraction produced at least 5 micrograms (per sample) for the study. A J-beta primer mix and a sample-barcoded 5' primer were used in a second PCR of roughly 7 to 12 cycles. CDR3-containing paired-end reads numbered at least 2.5 million in each sample. One entry per CDR3 protein, called by TCRdb with MiXCR from the 5' RACE reads. In the table there are under 2 million distinct CDR3 sequences, 30% to 35% of which are singletons. CDR1 SGHRS and CDR2 YFSETQ come from the germline V gene. Trimming took off 7 bases at V and 2 bases at J, with 9 bases between the two ends. CDR3 length equals 13 residues.

This chain joins TRBV5-1 and TRBJ2-2; D remains unclear. The material sequenced was blood. This receptor was obtained from a woman aged 25 to 45 in good health. This CDR3 is CASGIDNTGELFF. The CDR3 DNA is TGCGCCAGCGGCATAGACAACACCGGGGAGCTGTTTTTT.